This T cell receptor beta chain was captured in a study of blood T cell repertoires in COVID-19. As for the study in general: Specimens from acute and convalescent COVID-19 originated in the United States, Italy and Spain. Sources were T cells, B-cell-depleted T cells, or PBMCs; the material itself was cDNA or gDNA.

Study processing details: Estimation of nucleated cell counts relied on the amplification of reference gene primers. Here immunoSEQ multiplex PCR was the method, and the copy in TCRdb shows in-frame clones only, minus some. Clone size and V and J calls were adopted from that table, with D and trimming inferred from the DNA. The sample lists 68,000 or so clones, roughly 88% occurring once. Patients from Seattle were sampled longitudinally, starting during active infection. Germline values: CDR1 MRHNA, CDR2 SNTAGT. Trimming took 0 bases from V and 12 from J; bases not matched to a gene: 2. This CDR3 is built from 12 residues.

The receptor was isolated from a man aged 45-65 years with COVID-19, enrolled during active disease. The chain uses TRBV6-4 and TRBJ2-1, with TRBD1 matching over 7 bases. The sequenced material came from peripheral blood. CDR3 sequence: CASSDSGGWQFF. The CDR3 coding sequence is TGTGCCAGCAGTGACTCAGGGGGCTGGCAGTTCTTC.